This record looks at one T cell receptor beta chain sequence and its context. Trimming stripped 3 bases from V and 0 bases from J, with 9 bases between. The CDR3 length is 15 residues. Per the germline V gene, CDR1 is KGHSH and CDR2 is LQKENI. Treatment given: around 19 received Ad26.COV2.S at low or high dose, single or two shots; about five received placebo; per-sample allocation not given. Sampling happened 63 days after the first vaccine or placebo injection. Data came from immunoSEQ multiplex PCR; TCRdb stores just in-frame clones and leaves some out. Among around 450,000 clones listed, about 90% were seen once. These data belong to a study of Ad26.COV2.S vaccination and SARS-CoV-2 variants.

The chain is built from TRBV18 and TRBJ1-3; D is uncertain. This clonotype was sampled from a person between 18 and 65 years old who received the Ad26.COV2.S COVID-19 vaccine or a placebo. The sample here was peripheral blood, taken in a trial of Ad26.COV2.S vaccine versus placebo. For the CDR3, the DNA is TGTGCCAGCTCACCGGCGGATTCCTCTGGAAACACCATATATTTT. This codes for CASSPADSSGNTIYF.